This record concerns one T cell receptor beta chain sequence. Its antigen is not known. These data come from a study of T cell responses to AZD1222 COVID-19 vaccine. Study observations and caveats: Nearly half of spike-specific TCRs reportedly target variant regions that are unmutated in the B.1.351 and B.1.1.7 variants. Of the AZD1222 recipients, only five to seven were seropositive at baseline. Possibly, clonal diversity was underestimated; donors were largely white British and included more females.

Germline V CDR1 and CDR2: LNHDA, SQIVND (reference sequence). There are 13 residues in the CDR3. V gave up 4 bases and J gave up 1 base, with 8 bases separating them. Method: immunoSEQ multiplex PCR; TCRdb's copy keeps in-frame clones and lacks some. Among over 90,000 clones listed, 75% to 95% were seen once. The sequence was obtained from an adult in good health. Sequenced here: peripheral blood, sampled on day 0 of AZD1222 vaccination. V and J are TRBV19 and TRBJ2-7; D gene unclear. The CDR3 DNA is TGTGCCAGTAGTAAGAGCGAGTCCTACGAGCAGTACTTC. Translation: CASSKSESYEQYF. Combining the CDR3 with reference TRBV19 and TRBJ2-7 gives the whole variable domain DGGITQSPKYLFRKEGQNVTLSCEQNLNHDAMYWYRQDPGQGLRLIYYSQIVNDFQKGDIAEGYSVSREKKESFPLTVTSAQKNPTAFYLCASSKSESYEQYFGPGTRLTVT.